These T cell receptor beta chains were read from a single sample in a study of beta chain features in type 1 diabetes. Sequencing was performed with immunoSEQ multiplex PCR; in TCRdb, only in-frame clones are kept and a portion is missing. The sample has hundreds of thousands of clones; 10% to 15% are singletons. Sequenced sample: naive CD4+ T cells from blood. The receptors were gathered from a man aged 18 to 35 in good health. CDR3s include the opening cysteine and the closing phenylalanine or tryptophan. D genes are given only for firm matches. Clone size is stated in some rows and not others, as once, few, many or a class when expanded.

clone_size	cdr3_length	v_call	d_call	j_call	cdr3_aa	cdr3_nt
-	15	TRBV6-5	-	TRBJ2-6	CASSFYRSGANVLTF	TGTGCCAGCAGTTTCTACCGATCTGGGGCCAACGTCCTGACTTTC
-	14	TRBV18	TRBD1	TRBJ1-2	CASSVGQGTYGYTF	TGTGCCAGCTCAGTGGGACAGGGGACCTATGGCTACACCTTC
few	18	TRBV5-4	-	TRBJ1-1	CASSSPVNLFVGSTEAFF	TGTGCCAGCAGCTCGCCGGTTAATTTGTTTGTTGGGAGCACTGAAGCTTTCTTT
few	15	TRBV7-2	TRBD1	TRBJ1-4	CASSSPTGNNEKLFF	TGTGCCAGCAGCTCCCCGACAGGGAATAATGAAAAACTGTTTTTT
-	15	TRBV19	TRBD1	TRBJ2-7	CASSSTGDPTFEQYF	TGTGCCAGTAGTTCGACAGGGGACCCTACGTTTGAGCAGTACTTC
few	15	TRBV25-1	TRBD1	TRBJ2-1	CASRGTGRDYNEQFF	TGTGCCAGCAGGGGGACAGGGCGAGACTACAATGAGCAGTTCTTC
-	16	TRBV9	-	TRBJ1-1	CASSVPDRTTDTEAFF	TGTGCCAGCAGCGTTCCGGACAGAACGACGGACACTGAAGCTTTCTTT
few	14	TRBV25-1	-	TRBJ1-3	CASSEAGEQNTIYF	TGTGCCAGCAGTGAAGCAGGGGAGCAAAACACCATATATTTT
-	15	TRBV7-2	TRBD2	TRBJ2-1	CASSSKREANNEQFF	TGTGCCAGCAGCTCCAAGCGGGAGGCGAACAATGAGCAGTTCTTC
few	12	TRBV11-3	-	TRBJ2-5	CASSLVRGSQYF	TGTGCCAGCAGCTTAGTACGGGGGTCCCAGTACTTC
few	13	TRBV30	TRBD1	TRBJ1-1	CAWRDSGGTEAFF	TGTGCCTGGAGAGACTCAGGGGGCACTGAAGCTTTCTTT
-	16	TRBV7-2	-	TRBJ2-2	CASSPRTTPNTGELFF	TGTGCCAGCAGCCCCCGGACTACTCCGAACACCGGGGAGCTGTTTTTT
few	15	TRBV7-2	TRBD1	TRBJ2-2	CASSSRQGNTGELFF	TGTGCCAGCAGCTCAAGACAGGGGAACACCGGGGAGCTGTTTTTT
-	13	TRBV18	-	TRBJ2-2	CASSPQRDGELFF	TGTGCCAGCTCACCCCAGCGAGACGGGGAGCTGTTTTTT
few	13	TRBV13	-	TRBJ2-3	CASSLRTPDTQYF	TGTGCCAGCAGCTTACGTACTCCAGATACGCAGTATTTT
few	15	TRBV28	TRBD2	TRBJ2-3	CASSTVAGSTDTQYF	TGTGCCAGCAGTACCGTAGCGGGGAGCACAGATACGCAGTATTTT
-	12	TRBV30	-	TRBJ1-1	CAWTQSGDPAFF	TGTGCCTGGACCCAAAGCGGGGATCCAGCTTTCTTT
few	17	TRBV27	-	TRBJ2-6	CASSRSGRGSGANVLTF	TGTGCCAGCAGTCGATCCGGACGGGGCTCTGGGGCCAACGTCCTGACTTTC
-	15	TRBV30	TRBD1	TRBJ1-3	CAWSRTGNSGNTIYF	TGTGCCTGGAGTCGGACAGGGAACTCTGGAAACACCATATATTTT
-	14	TRBV5-1	-	TRBJ2-5	CASSPGRTQETQYF	TGCGCCAGCAGCCCCGGCCGGACTCAAGAGACCCAGTACTTC
few	14	TRBV29-1	TRBD2	TRBJ2-1	CSEKRTSSGDEQFF	TGCAGCGAAAAGAGGACTAGCTCCGGCGATGAGCAGTTCTTC
-	15	TRBV5-1	-	TRBJ1-3	CASSLDGSSGNTIYF	TGCGCCAGCAGCTTGGACGGGAGCTCTGGAAACACCATATATTTT
few	15	TRBV18	-	TRBJ2-7	CASSPNRDTFDEQYF	TGTGCCAGCTCACCCAACCGGGATACTTTCGACGAGCAGTACTTC
few	18	TRBV9	TRBD2	TRBJ2-3	CASSVEPITSGRGDTQYF	TGTGCCAGCAGCGTAGAACCGATCACTAGCGGCCGCGGAGATACGCAGTATTTT
-	14	TRBV10-3	TRBD1	TRBJ2-3	CAITRDRGTDTQYF	TGTGCCATCACCCGGGACAGGGGGACAGATACGCAGTATTTT
few	13	TRBV29-1	TRBD2	TRBJ2-7	CSGREGSSYEQYF	TGCAGCGGAAGGGAGGGCTCATCCTACGAGCAGTACTTC
few	12	TRBV28	-	TRBJ1-1	CASNAPTSEAFF	TGTGCCAGCAATGCCCCAACATCTGAAGCTTTCTTT
-	16	TRBV14	-	TRBJ2-3	CASSRTGGSSTDTQYF	TGTGCCAGCAGCCGTACTGGGGGGTCTAGCACAGATACGCAGTATTTT
-	14	TRBV18	TRBD1	TRBJ1-2	CASSPETGVRGYTF	TGTGCCAGCTCACCAGAGACAGGGGTTCGGGGCTACACCTTC
-	13	TRBV2	-	TRBJ1-4	CASVLTVVEKLFF	TGTGCCAGCGTTCTGACAGTGGTGGAAAAACTGTTTTTT
-	16	TRBV19	-	TRBJ2-1	CASSAGAGVSYNEQFF	TGTGCCAGTAGCGCGGGGGCGGGGGTCTCTTACAATGAGCAGTTCTTC
-	13	TRBV4-2	-	TRBJ2-1	CASSPPGGSGQFF	TGTGCCAGCAGCCCCCCTGGAGGTAGCGGGCAGTTCTTC
-	14	TRBV5-1	TRBD1	TRBJ2-7	CATMTGTGAYEQYF	TGCGCCACAATGACCGGGACAGGGGCTTACGAGCAGTACTTC
-	19	TRBV7-2	TRBD1	TRBJ2-7	CASSLRSQGAGREGYEQYF	TGTGCCAGCAGCTTAAGGTCACAGGGGGCAGGTAGGGAAGGCTACGAGCAGTACTTC
few	14	TRBV5-1	TRBD1	TRBJ2-7	CASRDRTGPYEQYF	TGCGCCAGCAGAGATAGGACAGGACCCTACGAGCAGTACTTC
-	15	TRBV9	-	TRBJ2-7	CASSVGRIGRYEQYF	TGTGCCAGCAGCGTAGGCCGAATCGGGAGATACGAGCAGTACTTC
few	17	TRBV7-9	TRBD2	TRBJ2-1	CASSLESSSGTYNEQFF	TGTGCCAGCAGCTTAGAATCCTCTAGCGGGACCTACAATGAGCAGTTCTTC
few	14	TRBV5-1	-	TRBJ1-1	CASSLASPGTEAFF	TGCGCCAGCAGCTTGGCCTCTCCGGGCACTGAAGCTTTCTTT
-	14	TRBV30	TRBD2	TRBJ2-1	CAWTGTSSGYEQFF	TGTGCCTGGACCGGGACTAGCAGTGGGTATGAGCAGTTCTTC
-	14	TRBV19	TRBD1	TRBJ1-6	CASSIGGQPSPLHF	TGTGCCAGTAGTATCGGGGGACAGCCTTCACCCCTCCACTTT
few	14	TRBV30	-	TRBJ2-7	CAWSGFSLGSEQYF	TGTGCCTGGAGTGGATTCAGTCTCGGGAGCGAGCAGTACTTC
-	15	TRBV6-5	-	TRBJ2-7	CASSYSPGAPLEQYF	TGTGCCAGCAGTTACTCACCGGGAGCGCCCCTCGAGCAGTACTTC
-	13	TRBV28	-	TRBJ1-1	CASLPPGRSEAFF	TGTGCCAGCTTGCCCCCAGGGAGGTCTGAAGCTTTCTTT
few	15	TRBV7-9	-	TRBJ1-4	CASSPRSAGGEKLFF	TGTGCCAGCAGCCCCCGGTCAGCTGGGGGGGAAAAACTGTTTTTT
-	15	TRBV6-1	TRBD1	TRBJ2-5	CATPLRTGAQETQYF	TGTGCCACCCCCCTACGGACAGGCGCCCAAGAGACCCAGTACTTC
few	12	TRBV7-8	-	TRBJ1-5	CASSPGAQPQHF	TGTGCCAGCAGCCCTGGGGCTCAGCCCCAGCATTTT
-	15	TRBV30	TRBD1	TRBJ2-7	CAWSPGTGGLYEQYF	TGTGCCTGGAGTCCCGGGACAGGGGGTCTGTACGAGCAGTACTTC
-	16	TRBV7-6	TRBD1	TRBJ2-2	CASSLDRGRATGELFF	TGTGCCAGCAGCCTGGACAGGGGGCGCGCCACCGGGGAGCTGTTTTTT
-	14	TRBV5-1	-	TRBJ2-5	CASSLMTGQETQYF	TGCGCCAGCAGCTTGATGACAGGCCAAGAGACCCAGTACTTC
few	15	TRBV6-5	-	TRBJ2-5	CASSATIRDQETQYF	TGTGCCAGCAGTGCAACTATCCGGGACCAAGAGACCCAGTACTTC
few	15	TRBV30	TRBD1	TRBJ2-3	CAWSVGQGKTDTQYF	TGTGCCTGGAGTGTGGGACAGGGGAAGACAGATACGCAGTATTTT
few	16	TRBV5-6	TRBD2	TRBJ2-4	CASSLRLAGWGDIQYF	TGTGCCAGCAGCTTAAGACTAGCGGGGTGGGGGGACATTCAGTACTTC
-	15	TRBV7-3	-	TRBJ2-3	CASSFQGTGTDTQYF	TGTGCCAGCAGCTTCCAGGGGACGGGCACAGATACGCAGTATTTT
-	14	TRBV15	-	TRBJ1-2	CATSRERGSYGYTF	TGTGCCACCAGCAGAGAAAGGGGGAGCTATGGCTACACCTTC